This T cell receptor beta chain stems from a study of TIL therapy for anti-PD-1-resistant metastatic lung cancer. Looking at the study overall: Median patient age was approximately 58, ranging about 38-80 years.

Time point specified: pre-treatment sample, taken before nivolumab and TIL therapy. General study results and limits: The cohort had more treatment-naive, never-smoker and oncogene-addicted patients than typical.

Germline V gene lookup returns CDR1 SGHRS and CDR2 YFSETQ. Trimming removed 3 bases from V and 4 bases from J; junction bases left unmatched: 0. This CDR3 spans 13 amino acids. This was the immunoSEQ v3 assay. This table comes from immunoSEQ multiplex PCR, and its TCRdb copy is limited to in-frame clones, with some not included. The data show tens of thousands of clones, with roughly two thirds seen just once and less than 8% held by the top ten. This clone was counted between two and nine times. As yet, its antigen is unknown. This chain joins TRBV5-1 and TRBJ1-1, with 10 bases lining up with TRBD1. The sample in question was blood, obtained at baseline. This sequence was found in a person aged 30 to 80 with non-small cell lung cancer. The CDR3 bases are TGCGCCAGCAGCTGGACAGGGGGCACTGAAGCTTTCTTT. Its translation is CASSWTGGTEAFF.